The rows below give T cell receptor beta chains drawn from one sample of a study of T cell clonotyping in hematopoietic cell transplantation. Produced via immunoSEQ multiplex PCR; TCRdb's table is partial and in-frame only. Of about 69,000 clones listed, 94% are singletons. Sequencing input: peripheral blood mononuclear cells. The source is a man aged 50 or older in good health. Some clones in this sample may be carry-over from other donors' samples. Each CDR3 is given with its conserved first and last residue. A D gene is named only where the DNA matches it firmly. Expanded clones get a size class; other rows say once, few or many, or leave the size out.

clone_size	j_call	d_call	v_call	cdr3_nt	cdr3_aa
NA	TRBJ1-2	NA	TRBV30	TGTGCCTGGAGTGCCACCTATGGCTACACCTTC	CAWSATYGYTF
NA	TRBJ2-3	NA	TRBV2	TGTGCCAGCACCCCCCGGGACCAGAGCACAGATACGCAGTATTTT	CASTPRDQSTDTQYF
NA	TRBJ1-1	NA	TRBV6-5	TGTGCCAGCAGTTACTTTAGGTCTGGAGCTGAAGCTTTCTTT	CASSYFRSGAEAFF
NA	TRBJ1-2	TRBD1	TRBV30	TGTGCCGGACCTCGACAGGGAATCTATGGCTACACCTTC	CAGPRQGIYGYTF
NA	TRBJ2-7	TRBD1	TRBV7-6	TGTGCCAGCAGCGCGAATTCCGGGACAGGTTACGAGCAGTACTTC	CASSANSGTGYEQYF
NA	TRBJ2-5	NA	TRBV20-1	TGCAGTGCTGCGCAAGAGACCCAGTACTTC	CSAAQETQYF
NA	TRBJ2-5	TRBD2	TRBV28	TGTGCCAGCAGTCTAAGACTAGCGGGCCTCGCGGGGGAGACCCAGTACTTC	CASSLRLAGLAGETQYF
NA	TRBJ2-1	NA	TRBV5-1	TGCGCCAGCAGCTTAGACGGCGGGACAACTTCCTACAATGAGCAGTTCTTC	CASSLDGGTTSYNEQFF
once	TRBJ1-5	NA	TRBV5-6	TGTGCCAGCAGCTTGGGGTCCGGGGCGGATAGCAATCAGCCCCAGCATTTT	CASSLGSGADSNQPQHF
NA	TRBJ2-1	NA	TRBV25-1	TGTGCCACTTCGACCGCCGGACGGGAGAGCTCCTACAATGAGCAGTTCTTC	CATSTAGRESSYNEQFF
NA	TRBJ1-1	NA	TRBV30	TGTGCCTGGAGCCTTAGGCTGGAAGCTTTCTTT	CAWSLRLEAFF
NA	TRBJ2-7	NA	TRBV11-2	TGTGCCAGCAGCTTAGATAAGGTGTACGAGCAGTACTTC	CASSLDKVYEQYF
NA	TRBJ1-5	NA	TRBV30	TGTGCCTGGAGTTTCGGAACAGGAGCCAATCAGCCCCAGCATTTT	CAWSFGTGANQPQHF
NA	TRBJ1-2	TRBD1	TRBV27	TGTGCCAGCAGTTTCCAGGGTTTGGGACAGGCAACTAACTATGGCTACACCTTC	CASSFQGLGQATNYGYTF
NA	TRBJ2-1	NA	TRBV7-3	TGTGCCAGCAGCCCAGGATGGGGGGACTACAATGAGCAGTTCTTC	CASSPGWGDYNEQFF
NA	TRBJ2-7	TRBD1	TRBV29-1	TGCAGCGGCCGGACAGGGATCCACGAGCAGTACTTC	CSGRTGIHEQYF
NA	TRBJ1-1	NA	TRBV9	TGTGCCAGCAACGCACCTCCAACAGGGACTTTCATGAACACTGAAGCTTTCTTT	CASNAPPTGTFMNTEAFF
once	TRBJ2-7	NA	TRBV14	TGTGCCAGCTCGGACAGACAGTACGAGCAGTACTTC	CASSDRQYEQYF
once	TRBJ1-2	NA	TRBV6-1	TGTGCCAGCAGTGAAGAGGCAGGACCTTATTATGGCTACACCTTC	CASSEEAGPYYGYTF
NA	TRBJ1-5	NA	TRBV28	TGTGCCAGCAGTTTAAGGACATGGGTGGGCAATCAGCCCCAGCATTTT	CASSLRTWVGNQPQHF
NA	TRBJ1-1	NA	TRBV6-5	TGTGCCAGCAGTTACTCGACGATTGGGACCACTGAAGCTTTCTTT	CASSYSTIGTTEAFF
once	TRBJ1-2	NA	TRBV6-5	TGTGCCAGCAGACTAGGGCCACTGGACTATGGCTACACCTTC	CASRLGPLDYGYTF
NA	TRBJ1-2	NA	TRBV28	TGTGCCAGCATCCGAAATACAGGGTTTGGACACTATGGCTACACCTTC	CASIRNTGFGHYGYTF
NA	TRBJ2-2	TRBD2	TRBV19	TGTGCCAGTAGTATAGCGGGACTAGCGGGAGTCGGGCAGGGCGGGGAGCTGTTTTTT	CASSIAGLAGVGQGGELFF
NA	TRBJ1-2	TRBD1	TRBV6-1	TGTGCCAGCAGTGAGGGTTCAGGGGGTTATGGCTACACCTTC	CASSEGSGGYGYTF
once	TRBJ2-2	NA	TRBV6-6	TGTGCCAGCAGCCCCGGGACGATTAACACCGGGGAGCTGTTTTTT	CASSPGTINTGELFF
NA	TRBJ2-5	TRBD2	TRBV28	TGTGCCAGCAGTCCAATACTCCGTCTAGCGGGGTCGGAAGAGACCCAGTACTTC	CASSPILRLAGSEETQYF
NA	TRBJ2-2	NA	TRBV11-2	TGTGCCAGCAACCCAGGGAAGGGTGGGTACACCGGGGAGCTGTTTTTT	CASNPGKGGYTGELFF
NA	TRBJ1-1	NA	TRBV4-2	TGTGCCAGCAGCCAAGACCTCACTTATCAGTCGGCGGCTTTCTTT	CASSQDLTYQSAAFF
NA	TRBJ1-1	NA	TRBV27	TGTGCCAGCAGTTTTGTACGGGGGCGGAACACTGAAGCTTTCTTT	CASSFVRGRNTEAFF
NA	TRBJ1-2	NA	TRBV2	TGTGCCAGCAGTGAACAATTGCTCAACTATGGCTACACCTTC	CASSEQLLNYGYTF
NA	TRBJ2-7	TRBD1	TRBV19	TGTGCCAGTAGTATTGGACAGGCTAACTACGAGCAGTACTTC	CASSIGQANYEQYF
NA	TRBJ2-2	NA	TRBV7-2	TGTGCCAGCAGCTTTTCAGGGTCCGGGGAGCTGTTTTTT	CASSFSGSGELFF
NA	TRBJ2-7	TRBD1	TRBV5-4	TGTGCCAGCTCCGACAGGGGGAGCTCCTACGAGCAGTACTTC	CASSDRGSSYEQYF
NA	TRBJ2-7	NA	TRBV28	TGTGCCAGCAGTTACGGGGACTACGAGCAGTACTTC	CASSYGDYEQYF
NA	TRBJ1-2	NA	TRBV14	TGTGCCAGCAGCCTGGGACGGCGATTTGGCTACACCTTC	CASSLGRRFGYTF
NA	TRBJ1-4	NA	TRBV5-6	TGTGCCAGCAGCTTGGTTGGGGCTAATGAAAAACTGTTTTTT	CASSLVGANEKLFF
once	TRBJ1-5	NA	TRBV30	TGTGCCTGGAGGGTAGCCGACAATCAGCCCCAGCATTTT	CAWRVADNQPQHF
NA	TRBJ1-2	NA	TRBV28	TGTGCCAGCACCACACAGGGTCCCCATGGCTACACCTTC	CASTTQGPHGYTF
once	TRBJ1-2	NA	TRBV4-1	TGCGCCAGCAGCCAAGATCTTTCAGGCTATGGCTACACCTTC	CASSQDLSGYGYTF
NA	TRBJ1-1	NA	TRBV6-5	TGTGCCAGCAGTTCCCAAAGGGGCGCTGAAGCTTTCTTT	CASSSQRGAEAFF
NA	TRBJ2-2	NA	TRBV2	TGTGCCAGCAGGGGGGGGGCCCTGACCACCGGGGAGCTGTTTTTT	CASRGGALTTGELFF
NA	TRBJ1-2	NA	TRBV5-1	TGCGCCAGCAGCTTGGGACAGTCTAACTATGGCTACACCTTC	CASSLGQSNYGYTF
NA	TRBJ2-2	TRBD2	TRBV25-1	TGTGCCAGCGGGACTAGCGGGAGTTCACCCGGGGAGCTGTTTTTT	CASGTSGSSPGELFF
NA	TRBJ2-1	NA	TRBV6-5	TGTGCCAGCAAAGGGTACAGCTCGAGTGGCAATGAGCAGTTCTTC	CASKGYSSSGNEQFF